This TCR beta chain came from a study of OX40 agonist ivuxolimab in advanced cancers. Overall study context: The dose-escalation group included hepatocellular carcinoma, melanoma, renal cell carcinoma and head and neck cancer. Participants could have had prior anti-PD-1, anti-PD-L1 or anti-CTLA-4 therapy, and roughly 39% had some. General observations from the study: The work left the antigen specificity of expanded peripheral T cells undetermined. Nonresponders included some who also had low normalized T-cell clonal expansion.

Only in-frame clones appear in the TCRdb table, and some are missing; sequencing was by immunoSEQ multiplex PCR. This table has around 19,000 clones, 87% appearing once. Trimming cost V 5 bases and J 7 bases, with 17 bases left between them. The CDR3 covers 14 residues. Germline lookup yields CDR1 SQVTM and CDR2 ANQGSEA. A remark on this clone: Its target is not known.

This rearrangement joins TRBV29-1 to TRBJ2-2; possibly TRBD1 for D (5 bases). Here the sequenced sample was CD4+ or CD8+ T cells sorted from blood, taken in a trial of the OX40 agonist ivuxolimab. This clonotype originated in an adult with an advanced solid tumor such as melanoma, head and neck, liver or kidney cancer. Written as DNA, the CDR3 is TGCAGCGTTCCTTATCCCGACAGCAACGGGGAGCTGTTTTTT. The encoded protein is CSVPYPDSNGELFF.